This T cell receptor beta chain was profiled in a study of blood T cell repertoires in COVID-19. The CDR3 has 14 residues. Trimming removed 0 bases from V and 4 bases from J, with 5 bases in between. Germline V CDR1 and CDR2: SGDLS, YYNGEE. Per the study methods: The assay estimated nucleated cells by amplifying reference gene primers. Produced via immunoSEQ multiplex PCR; TCRdb's table is partial and in-frame only. The V and J calls and the clone size are those of that table, but D and trimming were determined from the DNA. This repertoire shows approximately 300,000 clones, more than 80% found once; its top ten account for 6.5% to 8%.

The sequenced sample was peripheral blood. The chain has TRBV9 and TRBJ1-6; no reliable D call. The TCR sequence derives from a woman aged 25-40 years with COVID-19, enrolled during active disease. CDR3 sequence: CASSVAVYNSPLHF. The CDR3 DNA reads TGTGCCAGCAGCGTAGCAGTTTATAATTCACCCCTCCACTTT.